Detailed here is one T cell receptor beta chain. Antigen: not known. This sample is drawn from a study of tumor-infiltrating lymphocytes in primary liver carcinoma. Study-wide findings and caveats: The use of bulk unsorted samples meant that CD4+ and CD8+ repertoires were not compared.

A primer matching the constant region was used to make TCR beta cDNA from 500 ng of total RNA. Amplification in three nested multiplex PCR rounds with slightly modified ARM-PCR gave rise to TCR beta libraries. The two initial PCR rounds, roughly 11 cycles each, used TRBV1-TRBV30 forward and C-beta reverse primers. A single record per CDR3 protein comes from TCRdb applying MiXCR to the multiplex PCR reads. The repertoire holds 180,000 or so distinct CDR3 sequences, 60% seen once, with approximately 70% in the top ten. Germline DNA was also extracted, while the blood RNA originated from unsorted whole blood. V shed 5 bases and J shed 6 bases, with 8 bases lying between them. The CDR3 loop spans 11 amino acids. Germline CDR1 SGHVS, CDR2 FQNEAQ.

This chain joins TRBV7-8 and TRBJ2-7; D ambiguous. The TCR sequence derives from a man aged 35 to 55 with primary liver carcinoma and hepatitis B virus infection. The sequenced sample was peripheral blood. CDR3 sequence (DNA): TGTGCCAGCAGCACGGACCTCGAGCAGTACTTC. Amino acids: CASSTDLEQYF. The full variable domain, completed using reference TRBV7-8 and TRBJ2-7, is GAGVSQSPRYKVAKRGQDVALRCDPISGHVSLFWYQQALGQGPEFLTYFQNEAQLDKSGLPSDRFFAERPEGSVSTLKIQRTQQEDSAVYLCASSTDLEQYFGPGTRLTVT.